Listed below are T cell receptor beta chains from one sample, sequenced in a study of early T cells in non-severe SARS-CoV-2 infection. TCRdb reprocessed the 5' RACE reads via MiXCR and lists one record per CDR3 protein. The sample consists of about 23,000 distinct CDR3 sequences, about 5.1% of them appearing once. The sample taken for sequencing was whole blood. Every receptor here comes from an adult who was a healthcare worker with PCR-confirmed SARS-CoV-2 infection or an uninfected control (not recorded which). Both conserved end residues are part of each CDR3. A D gene is named only where the DNA matches it firmly. Clone sizes are given selectively: once, few, many, or a class where the clone is expanded.

J gene: TRBJ2-1; D gene: -; V gene: TRBV28; clone size: few; CDR3 protein: CASSGKYNEQFF; CDR3 DNA: TGTGCCAGCAGTGGAAAGTACAATGAGCAGTTCTTC
J gene: TRBJ1-4; D gene: TRBD1; V gene: TRBV12-3/TRBV12-4; clone size: many; CDR3 protein: CASRIDRGRDEKLFF; CDR3 DNA: TGTGCCAGCAGGATTGACAGGGGGAGGGATGAAAAACTGTTTTTT
J gene: TRBJ1-5; D gene: TRBD1; V gene: TRBV20-1; clone size: few; CDR3 protein: CSAGTANQPQHF; CDR3 DNA: TGCAGTGCGGGGACAGCAAATCAGCCCCAGCATTTT
J gene: TRBJ2-5; D gene: -; V gene: TRBV28; clone size: many; CDR3 protein: CASSGRDQETQYF; CDR3 DNA: TGTGCCAGCAGCGGCAGGGATCAAGAGACCCAGTACTTC
J gene: TRBJ2-1; D gene: -; V gene: TRBV10-3; clone size: few; CDR3 protein: CAISGPASGNEQFF; CDR3 DNA: TGTGCCATCTCCGGGCCAGCATCGGGCAATGAGCAGTTCTTC
J gene: TRBJ2-1; D gene: TRBD2; V gene: TRBV7-2; clone size: many; CDR3 protein: CASSLGLAGNNEQFF; CDR3 DNA: TGTGCCAGCAGCTTAGGACTAGCGGGAAACAATGAGCAGTTCTTC
J gene: TRBJ2-1; D gene: TRBD1; V gene: TRBV20-1; clone size: many; CDR3 protein: CSARDRGHNEQFF; CDR3 DNA: TGCAGTGCTCGGGACAGGGGGCACAATGAGCAGTTCTTC
J gene: TRBJ2-1; D gene: TRBD2; V gene: TRBV24-1; clone size: many; CDR3 protein: CATSGTSGWNEQFF; CDR3 DNA: TGTGCCACCAGCGGGACTAGCGGGTGGAATGAGCAGTTCTTC
J gene: TRBJ1-2; D gene: -; V gene: TRBV10-3; clone size: many; CDR3 protein: CAISEDGSYGYTF; CDR3 DNA: TGTGCCATCAGTGAGGATGGTTCCTATGGCTACACCTTC
J gene: TRBJ2-3; D gene: TRBD2; V gene: TRBV13; clone size: -; CDR3 protein: CASSLKSGRAVDTQYF; CDR3 DNA: TGTGCCAGCAGCTTAAAGAGCGGGAGGGCCGTGGATACGCAGTATTTT
J gene: TRBJ1-2; D gene: -; V gene: TRBV18; clone size: many; CDR3 protein: CASSPRQAEGYTF; CDR3 DNA: TGTGCCAGCTCACCACGACAGGCCGAAGGCTACACCTTC
J gene: TRBJ1-1; D gene: TRBD1; V gene: TRBV10-3; clone size: -; CDR3 protein: CAISRDRSNTEAFF; CDR3 DNA: TGTGCCATCAGTCGGGACAGGTCGAACACTGAAGCTTTCTTT
J gene: TRBJ2-2; D gene: -; V gene: TRBV9; clone size: few; CDR3 protein: CASSVKGLGTGELFF; CDR3 DNA: TGTGCCAGCAGCGTCAAAGGGTTGGGCACCGGGGAGCTGTTTTTT
J gene: TRBJ2-1; D gene: TRBD1; V gene: TRBV29-1; clone size: -; CDR3 protein: CSVATTGNYNEQFF; CDR3 DNA: TGCAGCGTCGCCACGACAGGGAATTACAATGAGCAGTTCTTC
J gene: TRBJ1-5; D gene: -; V gene: TRBV4-3; clone size: many; CDR3 protein: CASSPKPDNNQPQHF; CDR3 DNA: TGCGCCAGCAGCCCTAAGCCGGACAACAATCAGCCCCAGCATTTT
J gene: TRBJ1-6; D gene: TRBD1; V gene: TRBV3-1; clone size: medium-sized; CDR3 protein: CASSPGTGGVSSPLHF; CDR3 DNA: TGTGCCAGCAGCCCCGGGACAGGGGGTGTGAGTTCACCCCTCCACTTT
J gene: TRBJ2-4; D gene: -; V gene: TRBV11-3; clone size: many; CDR3 protein: CASSLFSGTGENIQYF; CDR3 DNA: TGTGCCAGCAGCTTATTTTCAGGGACGGGTGAAAACATTCAGTACTTC
J gene: TRBJ2-4; D gene: -; V gene: TRBV28; clone size: -; CDR3 protein: CASRDSKNIQYF; CDR3 DNA: TGTGCCAGCAGAGACTCCAAAAACATTCAGTACTTC
J gene: TRBJ2-7; D gene: -; V gene: TRBV6-2/TRBV6-3; clone size: few; CDR3 protein: CASSYLGDTYEQYF; CDR3 DNA: TGTGCCAGCAGTTACTTGGGCGACACCTACGAGCAGTACTTC
J gene: TRBJ1-5; D gene: -; V gene: TRBV4-2; clone size: -; CDR3 protein: CASSPYRQNSNQPQHF; CDR3 DNA: TGTGCCAGCAGCCCGTACAGGCAGAATAGCAATCAGCCCCAGCATTTT
J gene: TRBJ2-1; D gene: -; V gene: TRBV7-2; clone size: many; CDR3 protein: CASSLSTSNYNEQFF; CDR3 DNA: TGTGCCAGCAGCTTATCAACTAGCAACTACAATGAGCAGTTCTTC
J gene: TRBJ2-5; D gene: -; V gene: TRBV6-6; clone size: -; CDR3 protein: CASSDPQGLGQETQYF; CDR3 DNA: TGTGCCAGCTCCGATCCTCAGGGGTTAGGACAAGAGACCCAGTACTTC
J gene: TRBJ2-7; D gene: -; V gene: TRBV28; clone size: many; CDR3 protein: CASSFRGQGKDEQYF; CDR3 DNA: TGTGCCAGCAGTTTTCGGGGGCAGGGAAAGGACGAGCAGTACTTC
J gene: TRBJ2-7; D gene: TRBD2; V gene: TRBV4-3; clone size: many; CDR3 protein: CASSQGRTSGYEQYF; CDR3 DNA: TGCGCCAGCAGCCAGGGAAGGACTAGCGGTTACGAGCAGTACTTC
J gene: TRBJ2-5; D gene: -; V gene: TRBV29-1; clone size: few; CDR3 protein: CSVPWLGQETQYF; CDR3 DNA: TGCAGCGTCCCGTGGCTAGGCCAAGAGACCCAGTACTTC
J gene: TRBJ2-7; D gene: -; V gene: TRBV14; clone size: many; CDR3 protein: CASSQVSNYEQYF; CDR3 DNA: TGTGCCAGCAGCCAAGTAAGCAACTACGAGCAGTACTTC
J gene: TRBJ2-1; D gene: TRBD1; V gene: TRBV11-3; clone size: -; CDR3 protein: CASSFTWDSDNEQFF; CDR3 DNA: TGTGCCAGCAGCTTCACGTGGGACAGCGACAATGAGCAGTTCTTC